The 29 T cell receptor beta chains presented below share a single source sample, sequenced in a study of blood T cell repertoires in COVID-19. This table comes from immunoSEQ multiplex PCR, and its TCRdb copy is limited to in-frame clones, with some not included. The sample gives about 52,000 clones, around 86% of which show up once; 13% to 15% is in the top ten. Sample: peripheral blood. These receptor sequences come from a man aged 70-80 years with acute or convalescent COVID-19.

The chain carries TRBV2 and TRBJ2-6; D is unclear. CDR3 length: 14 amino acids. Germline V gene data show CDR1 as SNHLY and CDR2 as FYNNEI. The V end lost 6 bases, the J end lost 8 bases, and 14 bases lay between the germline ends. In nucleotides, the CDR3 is TGTGCCAGCAGAGCACCCGAGGTAACCAACGTCCTGACTTTC. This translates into CASRAPEVTNVLTF.

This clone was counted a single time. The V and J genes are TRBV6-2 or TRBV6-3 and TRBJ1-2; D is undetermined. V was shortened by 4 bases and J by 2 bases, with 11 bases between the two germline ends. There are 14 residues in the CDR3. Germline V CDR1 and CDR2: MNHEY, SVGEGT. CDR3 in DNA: TGTGCCAGCAGTTTAGACGGGAGAAACTATGGCTACACCTTC. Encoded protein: CASSLDGRNYGYTF.

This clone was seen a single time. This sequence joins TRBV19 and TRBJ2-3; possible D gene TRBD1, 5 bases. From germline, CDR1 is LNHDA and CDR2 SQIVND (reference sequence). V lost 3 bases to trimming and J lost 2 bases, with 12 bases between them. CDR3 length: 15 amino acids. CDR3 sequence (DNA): TGTGCCAGTAGTATTAGGGCCAGGGCCACAGATACGCAGTATTTT. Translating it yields CASSIRARATDTQYF. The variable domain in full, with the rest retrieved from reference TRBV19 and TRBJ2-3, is DGGITQSPKYLFRKEGQNVTLSCEQNLNHDAMYWYRQDPGQGLRLIYYSQIVNDFQKGDIAEGYSVSREKKESFPLTVTSAQKNPTAFYLCASSIRARATDTQYFGPGTRLTVL.

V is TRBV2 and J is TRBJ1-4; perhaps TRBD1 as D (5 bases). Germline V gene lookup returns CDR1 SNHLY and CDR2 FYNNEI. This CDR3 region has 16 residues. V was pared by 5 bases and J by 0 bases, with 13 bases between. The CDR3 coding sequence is TGTGCCAGCAGTTTGACAGAGTTTGCAACTAATGAAAAACTGTTTTTT. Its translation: CASSLTEFATNEKLFF.

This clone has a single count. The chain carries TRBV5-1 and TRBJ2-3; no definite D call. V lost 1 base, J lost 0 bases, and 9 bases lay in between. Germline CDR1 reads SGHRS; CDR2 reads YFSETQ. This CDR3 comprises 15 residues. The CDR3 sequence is CASSLPETSTDTQYF. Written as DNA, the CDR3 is TGCGCCAGCAGCTTGCCTGAGACTAGCACAGATACGCAGTATTTT.

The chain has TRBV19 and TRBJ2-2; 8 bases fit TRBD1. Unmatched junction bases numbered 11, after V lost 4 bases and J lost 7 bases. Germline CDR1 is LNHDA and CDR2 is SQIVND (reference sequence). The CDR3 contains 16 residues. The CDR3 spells CASSTGPQGAGGELFF. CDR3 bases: TGTGCCAGTAGTACCGGACCGCAGGGGGCAGGCGGGGAGCTGTTTTTT.

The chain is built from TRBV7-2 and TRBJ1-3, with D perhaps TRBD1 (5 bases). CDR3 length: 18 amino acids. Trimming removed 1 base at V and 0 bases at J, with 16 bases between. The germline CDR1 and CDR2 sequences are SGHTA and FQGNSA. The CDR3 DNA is TGTGCCAGCAGCTTAGTGCAGGGTAACCCTCTCTCTGGAAACACCATATATTTT. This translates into CASSLVQGNPLSGNTIYF.

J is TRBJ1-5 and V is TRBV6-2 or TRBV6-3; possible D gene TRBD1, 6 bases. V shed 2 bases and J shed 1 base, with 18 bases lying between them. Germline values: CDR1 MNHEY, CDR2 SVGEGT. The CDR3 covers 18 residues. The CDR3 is CASSYPTNGRGSNQPQHF. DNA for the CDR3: TGTGCCAGCAGTTACCCAACAAACGGCAGGGGAAGCAATCAGCCCCAGCATTTT.

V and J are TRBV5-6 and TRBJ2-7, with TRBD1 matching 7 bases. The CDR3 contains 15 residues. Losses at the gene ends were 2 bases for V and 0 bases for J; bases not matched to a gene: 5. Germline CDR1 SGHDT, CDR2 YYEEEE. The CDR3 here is CASSFSGTASYEQYF. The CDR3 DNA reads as TGTGCCAGCAGCTTCTCCGGGACAGCCTCCTACGAGCAGTACTTC.

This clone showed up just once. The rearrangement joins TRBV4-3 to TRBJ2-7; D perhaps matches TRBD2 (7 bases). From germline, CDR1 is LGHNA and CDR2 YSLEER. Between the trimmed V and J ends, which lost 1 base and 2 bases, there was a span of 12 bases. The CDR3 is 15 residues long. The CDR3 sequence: CASSQGGRGTYEQYF. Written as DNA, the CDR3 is TGCGCCAGCAGCCAAGGGGGGAGGGGGACCTACGAGCAGTACTTC.

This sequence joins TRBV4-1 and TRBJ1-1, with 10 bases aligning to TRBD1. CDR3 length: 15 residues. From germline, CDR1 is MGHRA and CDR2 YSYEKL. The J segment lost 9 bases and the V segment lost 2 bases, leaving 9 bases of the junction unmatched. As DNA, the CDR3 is TGCGCCAGCAGCCAATCCGGGACAGGGGTTGGGAAAGCTTTCTTT. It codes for CASSQSGTGVGKAFF.

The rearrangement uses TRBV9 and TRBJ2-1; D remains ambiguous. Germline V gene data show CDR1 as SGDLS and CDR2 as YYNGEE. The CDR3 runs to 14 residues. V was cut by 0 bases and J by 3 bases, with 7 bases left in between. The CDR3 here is CASSVDRVYNEQFF. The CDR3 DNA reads TGTGCCAGCAGCGTAGATCGGGTCTACAATGAGCAGTTCTTC.

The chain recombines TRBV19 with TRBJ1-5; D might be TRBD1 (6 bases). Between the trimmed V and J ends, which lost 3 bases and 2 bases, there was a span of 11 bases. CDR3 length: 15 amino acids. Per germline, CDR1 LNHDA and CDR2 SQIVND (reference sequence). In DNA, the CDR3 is TGTGCCAGTAGTATGGCCAGGGGCCGCAATCAGCCCCAGCATTTT. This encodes CASSMARGRNQPQHF.

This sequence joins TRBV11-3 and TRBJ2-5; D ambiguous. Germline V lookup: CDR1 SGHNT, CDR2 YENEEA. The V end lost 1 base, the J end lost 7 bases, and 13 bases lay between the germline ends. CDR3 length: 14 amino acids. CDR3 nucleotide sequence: TGTGCCAGCAGCTTAGTCAGGAACTCCGGGACCCAGTACTTC. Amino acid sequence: CASSLVRNSGTQYF.

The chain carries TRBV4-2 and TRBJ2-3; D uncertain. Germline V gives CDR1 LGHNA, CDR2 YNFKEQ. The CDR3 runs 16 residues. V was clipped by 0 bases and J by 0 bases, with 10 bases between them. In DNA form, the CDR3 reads TGTGCCAGCAGCCAAGATCACGCGGCTAGCACAGATACGCAGTATTTT. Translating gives CASSQDHAASTDTQYF.

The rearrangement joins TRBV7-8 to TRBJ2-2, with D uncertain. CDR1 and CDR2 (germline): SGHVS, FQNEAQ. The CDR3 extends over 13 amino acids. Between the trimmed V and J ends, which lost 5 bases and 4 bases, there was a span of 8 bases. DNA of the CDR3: TGTGCCAGCAGCCGCGTTAGCACCGGGGAGCTGTTTTTT. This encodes CASSRVSTGELFF.

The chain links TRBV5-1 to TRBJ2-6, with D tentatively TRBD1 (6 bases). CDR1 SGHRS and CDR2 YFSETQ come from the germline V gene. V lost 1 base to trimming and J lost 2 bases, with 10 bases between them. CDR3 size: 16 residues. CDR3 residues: CASSLTGSPGANVLTF. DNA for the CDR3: TGCGCCAGCAGCTTGACAGGGAGTCCTGGGGCCAACGTCCTGACTTTC.

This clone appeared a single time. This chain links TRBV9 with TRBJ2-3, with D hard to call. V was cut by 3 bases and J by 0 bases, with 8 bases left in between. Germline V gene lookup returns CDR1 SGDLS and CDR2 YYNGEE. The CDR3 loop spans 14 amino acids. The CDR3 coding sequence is TGTGCCAGCAGCGCCGACTGGAGCACAGATACGCAGTATTTT. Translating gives CASSADWSTDTQYF.

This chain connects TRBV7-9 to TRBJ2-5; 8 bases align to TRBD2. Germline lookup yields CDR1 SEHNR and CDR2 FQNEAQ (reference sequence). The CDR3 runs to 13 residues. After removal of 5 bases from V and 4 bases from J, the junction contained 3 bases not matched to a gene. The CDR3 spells CASSRAGAETQYF. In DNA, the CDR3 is TGTGCCAGCAGCCGAGCGGGAGCAGAGACCCAGTACTTC.

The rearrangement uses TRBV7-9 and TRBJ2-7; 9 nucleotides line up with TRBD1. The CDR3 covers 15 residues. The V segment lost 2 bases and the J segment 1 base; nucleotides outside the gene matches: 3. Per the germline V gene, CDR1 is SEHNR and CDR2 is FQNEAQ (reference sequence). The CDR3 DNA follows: TGTGCCAGCAGCTTAAAAGGACAGGGGTCCTACGAGCAGTACTTC. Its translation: CASSLKGQGSYEQYF.

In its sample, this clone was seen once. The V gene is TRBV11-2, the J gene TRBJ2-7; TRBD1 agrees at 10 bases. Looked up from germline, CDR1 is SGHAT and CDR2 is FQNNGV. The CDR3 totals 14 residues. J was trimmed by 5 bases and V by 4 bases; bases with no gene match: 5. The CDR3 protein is CASSSRQGANEQYF. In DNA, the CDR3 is TGTGCCAGCAGCTCCAGACAGGGGGCAAACGAGCAGTACTTC.

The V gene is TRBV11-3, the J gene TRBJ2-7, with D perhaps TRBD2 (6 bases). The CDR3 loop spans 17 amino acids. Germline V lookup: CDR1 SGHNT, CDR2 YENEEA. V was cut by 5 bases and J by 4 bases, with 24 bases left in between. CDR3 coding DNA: TGTGCCAGCAGCCCCCCCAACCCCGGGACTTCGCTGTACGAGCAGTACTTC. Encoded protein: CASSPPNPGTSLYEQYF.

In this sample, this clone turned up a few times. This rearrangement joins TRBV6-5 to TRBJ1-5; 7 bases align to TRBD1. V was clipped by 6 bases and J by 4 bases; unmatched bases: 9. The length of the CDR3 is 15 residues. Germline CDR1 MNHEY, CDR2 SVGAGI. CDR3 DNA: TGTGCCAGCAGGCGCCCCGGGACAGAAAATCAGCCCCAGCATTTT. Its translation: CASRRPGTENQPQHF.

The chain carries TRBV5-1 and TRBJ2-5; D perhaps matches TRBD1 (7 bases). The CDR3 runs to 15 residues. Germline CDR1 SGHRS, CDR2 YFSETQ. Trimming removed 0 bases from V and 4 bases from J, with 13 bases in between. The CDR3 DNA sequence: TGCGCCAGCAGCTTGGCCAACAGGGGAGGAGAGACCCAGTACTTC. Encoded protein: CASSLANRGGETQYF. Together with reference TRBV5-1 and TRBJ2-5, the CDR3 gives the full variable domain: KAGVTQTPRYLIKTRGQQVTLSCSPISGHRSVSWYQQTPGQGLQFLFEYFSETQRNKGNFPGRFSGRQFSNSRSEMNVSTLELGDSALYLCASSLANRGGETQYFGPGTRLLVL.

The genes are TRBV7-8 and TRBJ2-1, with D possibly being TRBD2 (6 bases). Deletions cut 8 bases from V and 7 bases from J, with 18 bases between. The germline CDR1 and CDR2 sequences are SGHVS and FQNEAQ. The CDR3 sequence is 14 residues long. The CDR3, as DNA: TGTGCCAGCGACACCGAGGGAGGTTGGAATGAGCAGTTCTTC. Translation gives CASDTEGGWNEQFF.

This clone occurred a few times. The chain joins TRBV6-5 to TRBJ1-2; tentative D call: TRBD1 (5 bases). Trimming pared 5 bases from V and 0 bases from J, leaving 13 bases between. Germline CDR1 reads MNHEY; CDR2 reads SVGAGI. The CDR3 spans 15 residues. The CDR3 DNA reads TGTGCCAGCAGTCCCCGACAGTTTTCTAACTATGGCTACACCTTC. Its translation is CASSPRQFSNYGYTF.

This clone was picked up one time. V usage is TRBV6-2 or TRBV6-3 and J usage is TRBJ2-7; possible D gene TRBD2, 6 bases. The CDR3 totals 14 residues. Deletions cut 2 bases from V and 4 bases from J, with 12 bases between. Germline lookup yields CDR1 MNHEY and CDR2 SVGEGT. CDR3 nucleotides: TGTGCCAGCAGTTACGGAGGGTCGCGTTACGAGCAGTACGTC. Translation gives CASSYGGSRYEQYV.

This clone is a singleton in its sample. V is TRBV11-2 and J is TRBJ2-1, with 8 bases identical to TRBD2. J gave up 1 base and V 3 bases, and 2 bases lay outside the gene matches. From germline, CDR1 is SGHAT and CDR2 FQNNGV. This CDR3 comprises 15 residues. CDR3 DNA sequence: TGTGCCAGCAGCTTGGGACTAGGGTCCTACAATGAGCAGTTCTTC. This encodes CASSLGLGSYNEQFF. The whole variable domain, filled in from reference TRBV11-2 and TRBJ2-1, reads EAGVAQSPRYKIIEKRQSVAFWCNPISGHATLYWYQQILGQGPKLLIQFQNNGVVDDSQLPKDRFSAERLKGVDSTLKIQPAKLEDSAVYLCASSLGLGSYNEQFFGPGTRLTVL.

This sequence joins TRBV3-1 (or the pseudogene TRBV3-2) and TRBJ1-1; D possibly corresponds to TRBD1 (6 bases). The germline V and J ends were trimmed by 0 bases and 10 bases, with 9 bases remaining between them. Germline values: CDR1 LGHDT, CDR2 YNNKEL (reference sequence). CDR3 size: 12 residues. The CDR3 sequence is CASSQEKQGAFF. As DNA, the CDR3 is TGTGCCAGCAGCCAAGAGAAACAGGGAGCTTTCTTT.